This T cell receptor (beta chain) emerged from a study of PD-L1 blockade in urothelial cancer. Documented time point: pretreatment peripheral blood. Locally advanced or metastatic urothelial carcinoma affected all patients. Synthetic analogs of TCR templates were spiked into every PCR. Libraries were prepared by immunoSEQ multiplex PCR; TCRdb keeps only in-frame clonotypes and omits some of them. The top ten clones hold approximately 6.7% of a sample with tens of thousands of clones, around four fifths of them seen once. The source material was PBMCs, sampled around atezolizumab (anti-PD-L1) treatment. This receptor was taken from a man aged 40-50 years with urothelial cancer.

The CDR3 loop is CASSLTRGEQYF. As DNA, the CDR3 is TGTGCCAGCAGCCTCACTCGGGGCGAGCAGTACTTC. The rearrangement joins TRBV6-6 to TRBJ2-7; D possibly corresponds to TRBD2 (5 bases). The V end lost 6 bases, the J end lost 6 bases, and 12 bases lay between the germline ends. The CDR3 totals 12 residues. CDR1 and CDR2 from the germline V gene are MNHNY and SVGAGI (reference sequence).